The rows below give T cell receptor beta chains drawn from one sample of a study of CD8 T cells in ankylosing spondylitis. TCRdb re-called the 5' RACE reads with MiXCR, one entry per CDR3 protein. This sample has under 200,000 distinct CDR3 sequences, with roughly 10% found just once. Sequenced: blood, either unsorted or a sorted T cell fraction (not recorded which). These receptors all stem from a male donor with ankylosing spondylitis or in good health (not recorded which). Both conserved end residues are part of each CDR3. The order of the fields is J gene, clone size, V gene, CDR3 protein. Clone size is stated in some rows and not others, as once, few, many or a class when expanded.

TRBJ2-7	few	TRBV20-1	CSARDVGGREQYF
TRBJ1-1	many	TRBV5-1	CASSPGQGRAEAFF
TRBJ2-1	many	TRBV6-5	CASSYSRLAGGGEQFF
TRBJ2-3	many	TRBV5-1	CATTQGLAGTQYF
TRBJ1-2	many	TRBV7-8	CASSPDRVALYGYTF
TRBJ1-5	.	TRBV7-2	CASSFRREPQHF
TRBJ2-5	many	TRBV11-2	CASSLESETQYF
TRBJ2-1	few	TRBV20-1	CSARPQGTGGYNEQFF
TRBJ1-3	many	TRBV2	CASRETGAGNTIYF
TRBJ2-2	.	TRBV7-9	CASTTDIVGSNTGELFF
TRBJ1-1	many	TRBV20-1	CSATKQGTNTEAFF
TRBJ2-1	many	TRBV5-1	CASSPSSGSYNEQFF
TRBJ2-3	many	TRBV9	CASSVAGVATDTQYF
TRBJ2-5	.	TRBV7-8	CASSSTTGLETQYF
TRBJ2-5	few	TRBV29-1	CSVDLLAETQYF
TRBJ2-1	many	TRBV9	CASSVGGLSGSSYNEQFF
TRBJ1-4	.	TRBV30	CAWSLDRTNEKLFF
TRBJ2-5	many	TRBV20-1	CSASPPGLAVQETQYF
TRBJ1-1	few	TRBV20-1	CSARGTGEAFF
TRBJ1-4	many	TRBV4-3	CASSQDSRALGEKLFF
TRBJ2-5	many	TRBV12-3/TRBV12-4	CASSFGTGQETQYF
TRBJ2-1	many	TRBV6-2/TRBV6-3	CASSSIRDLSYNEQFF
TRBJ2-7	many	TRBV29-1	CSVEKTGMVYEQYF
TRBJ1-5	many	TRBV7-8	CASSPASLPSGDQPQHF
TRBJ1-5	many	TRBV12-3/TRBV12-4	CASSPRNQPQHF
TRBJ1-1	many	TRBV4-1	CASSQEKRVTEAFF
TRBJ1-1	many	TRBV14	CASSQDRRAGYTEAFF
TRBJ2-5	many	TRBV7-2	CASSFMTGGGKETQYF
TRBJ2-5	.	TRBV5-1	CASSLGTSGDETQYF
TRBJ1-1	many	TRBV5-1	CASSWGDRGEAFF
TRBJ2-2	many	TRBV5-1	CASSSRTTANTGELFF
TRBJ1-1	many	TRBV6-5	CASSRGNTEAFF
TRBJ2-1	many	TRBV15	CATSREAGLASYEQFF
TRBJ2-1	many	TRBV20-1	CSGVTSGLYNEQFF
TRBJ2-1	many	TRBV7-8	CASSLGGTEFF
TRBJ2-2	many	TRBV5-1	CASSLEGAGATGELFF
TRBJ2-7	many	TRBV5-1	CASSDRVREQYF
TRBJ2-6	few	TRBV20-1	CSARPLSGGASGANVLTF
TRBJ1-6	many	TRBV5-1	CASSSRTGNSPLHF
TRBJ1-6	many	TRBV20-1	CSASLGSTYNSPLHF
TRBJ1-5	once	TRBV7-8	CASSLRSRGQRVSGNQPQHF
TRBJ2-7	.	TRBV11-1	CASSRPTGTYEQYF
TRBJ2-7	many	TRBV15	CATSRDRASGRGEQYF
TRBJ1-2	.	TRBV7-2	CASSAQGPYGYTF
TRBJ2-7	many	TRBV29-1	CSVEIRLGIPYEQYF
TRBJ2-2	many	TRBV11-2	CASSWDWTSGKVGELFF
TRBJ1-1	few	TRBV29-1	CSVSGTGLNTEAFF
TRBJ2-3	.	TRBV7-9	CASSPGADTQYF